The clone carrying this TCR beta chain was observed once. This entry belongs to a study of shared T cell receptors in the human thymus. This CDR3 is 13 amino acids long. Germline V lookup: CDR1 MNHEY, CDR2 SVGAGI. V lost 8 bases, J lost 5 bases, and 15 bases lay in between. Method: immunoSEQ multiplex PCR; TCRdb's copy keeps in-frame clones and lacks some. The table records about 660,000 clones, about 90% of them present only once. These same records also appear under a second study, on human thymus T cells. That paper notes: Corrective cardiac operations yielded the resected thymus tissue. Related research reported highly overlapping thymic repertoires among unrelated individuals.

The specimen was thymocytes. The chain employs TRBV6-5 and TRBJ1-1, with D maybe TRBD1 (6 bases). The sequence was obtained from a boy in the first two years of life with a congenital heart defect. The CDR3 nucleotides are TGTGCCAGCTCTTGGGGGCGGCGGACTGAAGCTTTCTTT. Translation: CASSWGRRTEAFF.